What follows is one TCR beta chain and its context. The antigen is undetermined. Because it lacks the conserved phenylalanine or tryptophan at the end, this CDR3 is likely a read error. Presence of unique molecular identifiers characterized the TCR beta cDNA libraries. There were roughly 0.95 to 11 million T cells, and some 500,000 cDNA molecules came from them. TCRdb used MiXCR to reprocess the PCR reads, holding one entry per CDR3 protein. The sample holds roughly 800,000 distinct CDR3 sequences, 40% to 55% seen once. Trimming left V 0 bases short and J 13 bases short, with 14 bases between. The CDR3 is 13 amino acids. The germline V gene encodes CDR1 SGDLS and CDR2 YYNGEE. This record belongs to a study of post-analysis software for immune sequencing data. Study as a whole: There were relapsing-remitting, secondary progressive and progressive-relapsing multiple sclerosis among the disease courses included.

Study outcomes and limitations: A few TRBV segments (TRBV5-6, TRBV5-1 and TRBV20-1 among them) occurred more frequently in patients than in controls. Compared with controls, patients showed significantly lower normalized Chao1 diversity.

The TCR originated in a girl aged 5-17 years with multiple sclerosis. The gene calls are TRBV9 and TRBJ2-1; D is tentatively TRBD1 or TRBD2 (5 bases each). The source material was blood. The CDR3 protein is CASSVGQDGAQFC. The CDR3 coding sequence is TGTGCCAGCAGCGTAGGCCAGGACGGGGCCCAGTTCTGC.